Following are 20 T cell receptor beta chains from one sample sequenced in a study of cytomegalovirus exposure and HLA in healthy donors. PCR primers comprised 60 Vbeta and 13 Jbeta primers. Profiled with immunoSEQ multiplex PCR; TCRdb holds only in-frame clones, not every one. Of 150,000 to 250,000 clones listed, roughly 78% are singletons. The sequencing input was PBMCs. The receptors come from a woman aged 30 to 39 in good health and CMV-seropositive.

The gene calls are TRBV27 and TRBJ1-2, with D unclear. The CDR3 covers 14 residues. CDR1 and CDR2 (germline): MNHEY, SMNVEV (reference sequence). With 0 bases removed from V and 2 bases from J, the gap between germline ends came to 7 bases. The CDR3 loop is CASSLSPGNYGYTF. For the CDR3, the DNA is TGTGCCAGCAGTTTATCGCCCGGGAACTATGGCTACACCTTC.

The chain has TRBV7-2 and TRBJ1-1, with 8 bases matching TRBD1. The CDR3 sequence is 15 residues long. Trimming cost V 4 bases and J 1 base; bases outside gene matches: 5. CDR1 is SGHTA, CDR2 FQGNSA, per germline. The CDR3 region is CASSYRGQGNTEAFF. The DNA of the CDR3 is TGTGCCAGCAGCTACAGAGGACAGGGGAACACTGAAGCTTTCTTT.

V gene TRBV18 combines with J gene TRBJ1-3; D may be TRBD1 (5 bases). The germline V and J ends were trimmed by 1 base and 0 bases, with 13 bases remaining between them. Germline assignment: CDR1 KGHSH and CDR2 LQKENI. CDR3 size: 17 residues. Here the CDR3 reads CASSPLAGQSSGNTIYF. CDR3 DNA sequence: TGTGCCAGCTCACCACTGGCAGGGCAAAGCTCTGGAAACACCATATATTTT.

V usage is TRBV6-6 and J usage is TRBJ1-1, with D tentatively TRBD1 (6 bases). CDR1 is MNHNY, CDR2 SVGAGI, per germline (reference sequence). The CDR3 consists of 14 residues. V lost 7 bases and J lost 0, with 12 bases in between. Written as DNA, the CDR3 is TGTGCCAGCACCTCTACAGGGATGAACACTGAAGCTTTCTTT. Its translation: CASTSTGMNTEAFF.

This clone was observed a few times. The DNA for the CDR3 is TGTGCCGGTACAGGGGACCAAGAGACCCAGTACTTC. It specifies CAGTGDQETQYF. The chain combines TRBV2 with TRBJ2-5; 7 nucleotides align to TRBD1. From germline, CDR1 is SNHLY and CDR2 FYNNEI. V gave up 11 bases and J gave up 0 bases; unmatched junction bases: 3. The CDR3 consists of 12 residues. Based on the CDR3 plus reference TRBV2 and TRBJ2-5, the full variable domain is EPEVTQTPSHQVTQMGQEVILRCVPISNHLYFYWYRQILGQKVEFLVSFYNNEISEKSEIFDDQFSVERPDGSNFTLKIRSTKLEDSAMYFCAGTGDQETQYFGPGTRLLVL.

The V gene is TRBV19, the J gene TRBJ1-5, with a possible D match to TRBD1 (6 bases). The CDR3 is 16 amino acids. Germline V CDR1 and CDR2: LNHDA, SQIVND (reference sequence). V gave up 10 bases and J gave up 0 bases, with 19 bases separating them. CDR3 loop: CATDPGTPYSNQPQHF. The CDR3 DNA reads as TGTGCCACCGACCCCGGGACACCCTATAGCAATCAGCCCCAGCATTTT.

The chain has TRBV12-5 and TRBJ1-2; no clear D. Trimming took off 8 bases at V and 0 bases at J, with 7 bases between the two ends. Per germline, CDR1 LGHNT and CDR2 FRNRAP. The CDR3 covers 12 residues. The CDR3 bases are TGTGCTAGTTCCCACACTAACTATGGCTACACCTTC. Translating gives CASSHTNYGYTF.

Only a few counts were recorded for this clone. The chain couples TRBV11-2 to TRBJ2-1, with 9 nucleotides matching TRBD2. The CDR3 is 17 residues long. V shed 4 bases and J 8 bases; nucleotides not matched to a gene: 15. The germline gives CDR1 SGHAT, CDR2 FQNNGV. This chain's CDR3 is CASSSGSAGGLRYEQFF. CDR3 coding DNA: TGTGCCAGCAGCTCAGGCTCCGCGGGGGGGCTTAGGTATGAGCAGTTCTTC.

The rearrangement joins TRBV27 to TRBJ2-1, with 8 positions matching TRBD1. The CDR3 totals 14 residues. With V trimmed by 4 bases and J by 8 bases, 7 bases remained unmatched. Germline CDR1 is MNHEY and CDR2 is SMNVEV (reference sequence). CDR3 residues: CASSWAGGRHEQFF. DNA for the CDR3: TGTGCCAGCAGTTGGGCAGGGGGCCGGCATGAGCAGTTCTTC.

This sequence joins TRBV6-1 and TRBJ1-2; D remains unclear. Germline V gene lookup returns CDR1 MNHNS and CDR2 SASEGT. The CDR3 sequence is 19 residues long. Trimming removed 4 bases at V and 8 bases at J, with 32 bases between. The CDR3 protein is CASSVKASSLLPPLSGYTF. The CDR3 nucleotides read TGTGCCAGCAGTGTGAAGGCCTCCTCTTTGCTACCCCCGCTTAGCGGCTACACCTTC.

This clone is a singleton in its sample. This chain joins TRBV14 and TRBJ2-1; 7 nucleotides match TRBD1. From germline, CDR1 is SGHDN and CDR2 FVKESK. V lost 2 bases to trimming and J lost 3 bases; unmatched junction nucleotides: 4. There are 15 residues in the CDR3. In nucleotides, the CDR3 is TGTGCCAGCAGCCAATGGCAGGGGGTCTACAATGAGCAGTTCTTC. Translation gives CASSQWQGVYNEQFF.

DNA of the CDR3: TGTGCCAGCAGCTTAGCGTGGGGTGGAGGTTTGAACACTGAAGCTTTCTTT. It specifies CASSLAWGGGLNTEAFF. The chain recombines TRBV7-6 with TRBJ1-1; D not certain. The CDR3 consists of 17 residues. Trimming pared 0 bases from V and 0 bases from J, leaving 14 bases between. In germline, CDR1 is SGHVS, CDR2 FNYEAQ.

The CDR3 here is CASSTRPLAGVPYNEQFF. In DNA form, the CDR3 reads TGTGCCAGCAGCACGCGCCCGCTAGCGGGAGTTCCGTACAATGAGCAGTTCTTC. The chain couples TRBV21-1 to TRBJ2-1; the table's D call, TRBD2, was not checked against the DNA. TRBV21-1 is deemed a pseudogene. This CDR3 region has 18 residues.

The sample holds a few counts of this clone. The chain uses TRBV6-5 and TRBJ1-2; D remains unclear. The V gene's germline CDR1 is MNHEY and CDR2 SVGAGI. V was pared by 0 bases and J by 8 bases, with 16 bases between. This CDR3 region has 15 residues. The chain's CDR3 is CASSYSSRSSGGYTF. CDR3 sequence (DNA): TGTGCCAGCAGTTACTCATCGCGCAGCAGCGGGGGCTACACCTTC.

This chain joins TRBV7-6 and TRBJ2-5; 9 bases are shared with TRBD2. V was pared by 4 bases and J by 0 bases, with 6 bases of the junction left unmatched. This CDR3 has 16 residues. Germline V gene data show CDR1 as SGHVS and CDR2 as FNYEAQ. The CDR3 DNA reads as TGTGCCAGCAGCTCCAGACTAGCGGCTAACCAAGAGACCCAGTACTTC. It codes for CASSSRLAANQETQYF.

The J gene is TRBJ2-5, the V gene TRBV5-6; TRBD1 matches 7 bases. CDR1 SGHDT and CDR2 YYEEEE come from the germline V gene. This CDR3 has 15 amino acids. The ends lost 2 bases at V and 3 bases at J; junction bases unmatched: 7. The CDR3 DNA reads as TGTGCCAGCAGCTTATTAAGGGGGCTGGAAGAGACCCAGTACTTC. Its protein product is CASSLLRGLEETQYF.

The chain carries TRBV11-3 and TRBJ2-1, with 7 bases that match TRBD2. With V trimmed by 1 base and J by 7 bases, 16 bases remained unmatched. This CDR3 has 18 residues. CDR1 and CDR2 from the germline V gene are SGHNT and YENEEA. The CDR3 DNA is TGTGCCAGCAGCTTAGTTGGGCTAGCGGCTACCTTCAGGAATGAGCAGTTCTTC. Amino acids: CASSLVGLAATFRNEQFF.

The J gene is TRBJ2-7, the V gene TRBV7-6; 8 nucleotides line up with TRBD1. This CDR3 is 19 amino acids long. The V and J ends lost 3 bases and 0 bases, in that order; junction bases with no gene match: 16. Germline values: CDR1 SGHVS, CDR2 FNYEAQ. This CDR3 reads CASSFTVGQGRDASYEQYF. CDR3 DNA: TGTGCCAGCAGCTTCACGGTTGGACAGGGTCGCGATGCCTCCTACGAGCAGTACTTC.

The chain joins TRBV25-1 to TRBJ2-7; possible D gene TRBD2, 5 bases. This CDR3 comprises 16 residues. The V and J ends lost 3 bases and 0 bases respectively, with 15 bases between them. CDR1 and CDR2 from the germline V gene are MGHDK and SYGVNS. The CDR3 is CASSDVGVSSSYEQYF. The CDR3 DNA reads TGTGCCAGCAGTGATGTCGGGGTCTCGAGCTCCTACGAGCAGTACTTC.

This chain connects TRBV7-6 to TRBJ2-1; 9 bases are shared with TRBD2. The junction had 2 bases not matched to a gene; V was cut back by 5 bases and J by 0 bases. Per the germline V gene, CDR1 is SGHVS and CDR2 is FNYEAQ. The CDR3 sequence is 15 residues long. The CDR3 is CASSISGSSYNEQFF. The CDR3 nucleotides read TGTGCCAGCAGCATTAGCGGGAGCTCCTACAATGAGCAGTTCTTC.